This paragraph covers one TCR beta chain sequence. Its antigen is as yet unknown. CDR1 and CDR2 (germline): SGHRS, YFSETQ. This CDR3 is 14 amino acids long. Losses at the gene ends were 3 bases for V and 5 bases for J; bases not matched to a gene: 2. These data are taken from a study of cytomegalovirus exposure and HLA in healthy donors. Findings of the study overall: Per published reports, the classifier diagnosed cytomegalovirus status with high specificity and sensitivity.

It was with 60 Vbeta and 13 Jbeta primers that the PCR ran. Sequencing used immunoSEQ multiplex PCR; TCRdb keeps in-frame clones, though not all of them. This table has roughly 100,000 clones, around 76% appearing once. Each donor's status was that of a healthy bone marrow donor. The specimen was PBMCs. The chain joins TRBV5-1 to TRBJ1-4, with 9 bases matching TRBD1. The sequence derives from a man aged 40-55 years in good health and CMV-seropositive. CDR3 amino acids: CASSSGTGNEKLFF. The CDR3 region has the DNA TGCGCCAGCAGCTCCGGGACAGGGAATGAAAAACTGTTTTTT.